One T cell receptor (beta chain) is described in this entry. Its antigen is unknown. The sample is drawn from a study of CD8 T cells in ankylosing spondylitis. Study conclusions and caveats: The clones that were linked to disease were reported to be significantly enriched in matched synovial fluid samples from ankylosing spondylitis patients. Reports of some motif variants in reactive arthritis synovial fluid and blood predate this one. Ankylosing spondylitis blood appeared to carry a characteristic TCR beta motif of roughly 8 highly homologous variants.

Quantitative molecular-barcoded 5'-RACE generated the TCR beta libraries. Using its own MiXCR run on the 5' RACE reads, TCRdb lists one record per CDR3 protein. The top ten clones hold about a fifth of a sample with fewer than 750,000 distinct CDR3 sequences, 15% to 20% of them seen once. This receptor was taken from a male donor with ankylosing spondylitis. Source material: blood, either unsorted or a sorted T cell fraction (not recorded which).

The CDR3 DNA reads TGTGCCAGCAGCTTGGGGCAGGGGCTTTACTCCTACGAGCAGTACTTC. Translated, it gives CASSLGQGLYSYEQYF. The chain joins TRBV5-6 to TRBJ2-7; D might be TRBD1 (6 bases). The V and J ends lost 0 bases and 0 bases respectively, with 13 bases between them. The CDR3 runs to 16 residues. CDR1 is SGHDT and CDR2 is YYEEEE in the germline V gene.